The clone carrying this T cell receptor beta chain was seen just once. Antigen: not known. The sample comes from a study of cytomegalovirus exposure and HLA in healthy donors. 60 Vbeta and 13 Jbeta primers were used in PCR. The protocol was immunoSEQ multiplex PCR, while the TCRdb copy is restricted to in-frame clones and leaves out a portion. Altogether roughly 150,000 clones are present, around 86% being singletons, with the ten largest covering over 4%. Notes on the study in general: As was reported, the classifier diagnosed cytomegalovirus status with high specificity and sensitivity. Rarity characterized most TCR sequences, yet some public TCRs appeared in many donors. Most TCR beta V segments were productive about 90% or about 30% of the time in an earlier analysis. With DRB1 most and HLA-C fewest, TCR association rates differed between HLA loci in a later analysis.

Specimen: PBMCs. The clonotype originates from a man between 50 and 59 years old in good health and CMV-seropositive.

The CDR3 coding sequence is TGTGCCAGCAGATCTACAGGGGGCGGGAAAGAGACCCAGTACTTC. Translating gives CASRSTGGGKETQYF. This rearrangement joins TRBV7-3 to TRBJ2-5; TRBD1 aligns across 9 bases. V gave up 6 bases and J gave up 3 bases; unmatched junction bases: 8. The CDR3 runs to 15 residues. CDR1 and CDR2 (germline): SGHTA, FQGTGA.